These 12 T cell receptor beta chains were sequenced from one sample in a study of OX40 agonist ivuxolimab in advanced cancers. Repertoires were generated with immunoSEQ multiplex PCR, while TCRdb's copy carries only in-frame clones and drops some. The sample includes 50,000 to 60,000 clones, 88% seen only once; the top ten take more than 13%. Source: CD4+ or CD8+ T cells sorted from blood, taken in a trial of the OX40 agonist ivuxolimab. The receptors stem from an adult with an advanced solid tumor such as melanoma, head and neck, liver or kidney cancer.

The chain has TRBV19 and TRBJ1-6; 8 bases align to TRBD1. The V gene end was trimmed by 9 bases and the J gene end by 10 bases; junction bases not matched to a gene: 26. CDR3 size: 19 residues. Germline CDR1 reads LNHDA; CDR2 reads SQIVND (reference sequence). The CDR3: CASNADLYSQGALGSPLHF. The CDR3 DNA follows: TGTGCCAGCAACGCGGATCTTTACAGTCAGGGGGCATTAGGATCACCCCTCCACTTT.

Points on this clone: Other DNA sequences in the same sample also yield this CDR3. The chain uses TRBV30 and TRBJ2-7; D may correspond to TRBD1 or TRBD2 (5 bases each). Trimming shortened V by 5 bases and J by 6 bases, and 17 bases separated the two germline ends. Germline V lookup: CDR1 GTSNPN, CDR2 SVGIG (reference sequence). The CDR3 length is 13 residues. CDR3 region: CAWEGGGLREQYF. CDR3 bases: TGTGCCTGGGAGGGTGGGGGTCTCCGCGAGCAGTACTTC.

J is TRBJ2-7 and V is TRBV7-6; 13 positions agree with TRBD2. Trimming cost V 5 bases and J 4 bases; bases outside gene matches: 5. CDR1 and CDR2 (germline): SGHVS, FNYEAQ. The length of the CDR3 is 15 residues. CDR3 region: CASSAGTSGEYEQYF. The DNA for the CDR3 is TGTGCCAGCAGCGCGGGGACTAGCGGGGAATACGAGCAGTACTTC. Based on the CDR3 plus reference TRBV7-6 and TRBJ2-7, the full variable domain is GAGVSQSPRYKVTKRGQDVALRCDPISGHVSLYWYRQALGQGPEFLTYFNYEAQQDKSGLPNDRFSAERPEGSISTLTIQRTEQRDSAMYRCASSAGTSGEYEQYFGPGTRLTVT.

This chain joins TRBV30 and TRBJ1-1, with D unresolved. The CDR3 loop spans 15 amino acids. V shed 6 bases and J shed 1 base, with 18 bases lying between them. Germline V gene sequence: CDR1 GTSNPN, CDR2 SVGIG (reference sequence). Here the CDR3 reads CACRLDGSRNTEAFF. The CDR3 DNA follows: TGTGCCTGTCGCCTCGACGGTTCACGGAACACTGAAGCTTTCTTT. The variable domain in full, with the rest retrieved from reference TRBV30 and TRBJ1-1, is SQTIHQWPATLVQPVGSPLSLECTVEGTSNPNLYWYRQAAGRGLQLLFYSVGIGQISSEVPQNLSASRPQDRQFILSSKKLLLSDSGFYLCACRLDGSRNTEAFFGQGTRLTVV.

The count of this clone is one. The chain combines TRBV13 with TRBJ2-3; 10 positions match TRBD1. Germline CDR1 is PRHDT and CDR2 is FYEKMQ (reference sequence). The CDR3 is 16 amino acids. V gave up 4 bases and J gave up 3 bases; unmatched junction bases: 7. As DNA, the CDR3 is TGTGCCAGCAGCTACCGGACAGGGGGGAAAACAGATACGCAGTATTTT. The encoded protein is CASSYRTGGKTDTQYF.

The J gene is TRBJ2-5, the V gene TRBV6-1; 12 nucleotides match TRBD2. The CDR3 has 18 amino acids. Germline V gene data show CDR1 as MNHNS and CDR2 as SASEGT. Losses at the gene ends were 3 bases for V and 4 bases for J; bases not matched to a gene: 12. This CDR3 reads CASSEASGGARLGETQYF. The CDR3 bases are TGTGCCAGCAGTGAGGCTAGCGGGGGGGCCAGGTTAGGAGAGACCCAGTACTTC.

V usage is TRBV7-2 and J usage is TRBJ2-1; D is undetermined. Per the germline V gene, CDR1 is SGHTA and CDR2 is FQGNSA. The V gene lost 5 bases and the J gene lost 2 bases, with 19 bases spanning the gap. The CDR3 runs to 17 residues. CDR3 residues: CASSLEVGRVAYNEQFF. DNA of the CDR3: TGTGCCAGCAGCCTGGAAGTAGGTCGGGTGGCCTACAATGAGCAGTTCTTC.

The CDR3 DNA reads as TGTGCCAGCAGCGTAGACGGCGAGATGAACACTGAAGCTTTCTTT. This gives the protein CASSVDGEMNTEAFF. The chain couples TRBV9 to TRBJ1-1; D unclear. The CDR3 has 15 residues. Trimming shortened V by 0 bases and J by 0 bases, and 9 bases separated the two germline ends. Germline CDR1 SGDLS, CDR2 YYNGEE.

The chain employs TRBV5-1 and TRBJ2-1; D may be TRBD1 or TRBD2 (5 bases each). Germline lookup yields CDR1 SGHRS and CDR2 YFSETQ. Trimming took 2 bases from V and 6 from J, leaving 18 bases between them. The CDR3 length is 16 residues. This CDR3 is CASSLFDRGAGNEQFF. The CDR3 region has the DNA TGCGCCAGCAGCTTATTTGACCGAGGGGCCGGCAATGAGCAGTTCTTC.

This clone was seen once. The gene calls are TRBV30 and TRBJ2-5; tentatively, D is TRBD2 (5 bases). With 3 bases removed from V and 2 bases from J, the gap between germline ends came to 16 bases. CDR1 is GTSNPN, CDR2 SVGIG, per germline (reference sequence). This CDR3 has 15 amino acids. The CDR3 sequence is CAWSVDGGIQETQYF. The CDR3 DNA is TGTGCCTGGAGCGTGGACGGAGGAATACAAGAGACCCAGTACTTC.

This chain connects TRBV7-6 to TRBJ1-2; D possibly corresponds to TRBD1 (6 bases). V lost 4 bases and J 6 bases, leaving 15 bases between the germline ends. Germline CDR1 is SGHVS and CDR2 is FNYEAQ. This CDR3 comprises 14 residues. For the CDR3, the DNA is TGTGCCAGCAGCTCCTGGGGGGGGCGGGATGGCTACACCTTC. The encoded protein is CASSSWGGRDGYTF.

V is TRBV7-8 and J is TRBJ2-3, with 11 bases matching TRBD2. The CDR3 has 17 residues. Looked up from germline, CDR1 is SGHVS and CDR2 is FQNEAQ. V gave up 3 bases and J gave up 0 bases; unmatched junction bases: 5. In nucleotides, the CDR3 is TGTGCCAGCAGCTTTCCTAGCGGGGGGACTAGCACAGATACGCAGTATTTT. Protein sequence: CASSFPSGGTSTDTQYF.